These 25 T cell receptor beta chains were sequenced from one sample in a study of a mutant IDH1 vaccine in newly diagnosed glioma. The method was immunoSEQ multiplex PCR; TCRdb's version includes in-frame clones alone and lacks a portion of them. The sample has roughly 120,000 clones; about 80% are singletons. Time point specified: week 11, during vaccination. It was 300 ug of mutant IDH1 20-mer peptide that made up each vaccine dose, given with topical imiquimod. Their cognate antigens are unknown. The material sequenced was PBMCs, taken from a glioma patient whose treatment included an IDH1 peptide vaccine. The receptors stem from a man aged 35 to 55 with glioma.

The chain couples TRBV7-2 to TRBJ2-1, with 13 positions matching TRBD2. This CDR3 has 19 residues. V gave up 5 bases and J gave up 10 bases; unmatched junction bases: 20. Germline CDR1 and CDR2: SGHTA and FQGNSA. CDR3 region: CASSPRALLGTSGMVEQFF. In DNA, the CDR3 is TGTGCCAGCAGCCCCCGAGCGTTATTGGGGACTAGCGGGATGGTGGAGCAGTTCTTC.

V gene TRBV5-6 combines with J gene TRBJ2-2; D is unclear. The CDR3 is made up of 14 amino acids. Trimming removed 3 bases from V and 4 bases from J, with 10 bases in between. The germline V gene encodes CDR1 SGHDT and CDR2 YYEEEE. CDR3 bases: TGTGCCAGCAGCTCAACAGTTGGCACCGGGGAGCTGTTTTTT. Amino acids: CASSSTVGTGELFF.

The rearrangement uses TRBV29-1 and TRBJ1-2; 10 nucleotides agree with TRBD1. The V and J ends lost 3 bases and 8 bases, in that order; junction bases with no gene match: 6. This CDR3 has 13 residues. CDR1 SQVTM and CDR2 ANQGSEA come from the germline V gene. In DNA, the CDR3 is TGCAGCGTTGAGGGACAGGGGACGGGAGGCTACACCTTC. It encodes CSVEGQGTGGYTF.

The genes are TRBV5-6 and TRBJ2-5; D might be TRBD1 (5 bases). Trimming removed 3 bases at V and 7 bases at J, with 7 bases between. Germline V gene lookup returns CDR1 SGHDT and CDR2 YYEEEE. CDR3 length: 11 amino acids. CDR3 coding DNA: TGTGCCAGCAGCTACCAGGGGACCCAGTACTTC. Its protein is CASSYQGTQYF.

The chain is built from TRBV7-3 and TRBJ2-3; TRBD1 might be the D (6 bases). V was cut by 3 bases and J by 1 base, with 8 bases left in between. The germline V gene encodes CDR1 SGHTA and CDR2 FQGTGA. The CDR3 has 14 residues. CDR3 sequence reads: CASSFSGGTDTQYF. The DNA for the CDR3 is TGTGCCAGCAGCTTTTCAGGGGGCACAGATACGCAGTATTTT.

The CDR3, as DNA: TGTGCCAGCAGCGAAACCGGGGGAGGTGAAAAACTGTTTTTT. This gives the protein CASSETGGGEKLFF. This chain uses TRBV11-2 with TRBJ1-4, with D perhaps matching TRBD1 (5 bases). V was shortened by 5 bases and J by 7 bases, with 14 bases between the two germline ends. Germline V gene data show CDR1 as SGHAT and CDR2 as FQNNGV. The CDR3 consists of 14 residues.

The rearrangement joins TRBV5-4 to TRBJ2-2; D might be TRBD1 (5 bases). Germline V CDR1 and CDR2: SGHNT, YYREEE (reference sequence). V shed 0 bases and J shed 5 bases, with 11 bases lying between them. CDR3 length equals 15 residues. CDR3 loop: CASSLGRATTGELFF. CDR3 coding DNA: TGTGCCAGCAGCTTGGGCAGGGCCACGACCGGGGAGCTGTTTTTT.

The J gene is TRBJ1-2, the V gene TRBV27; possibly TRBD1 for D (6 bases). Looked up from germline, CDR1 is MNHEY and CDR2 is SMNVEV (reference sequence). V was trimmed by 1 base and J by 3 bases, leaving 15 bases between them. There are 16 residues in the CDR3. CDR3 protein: CASSLLGGAGDYGYTF. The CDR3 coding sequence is TGTGCCAGCAGTTTATTGGGGGGCGCGGGAGACTATGGCTACACCTTC.

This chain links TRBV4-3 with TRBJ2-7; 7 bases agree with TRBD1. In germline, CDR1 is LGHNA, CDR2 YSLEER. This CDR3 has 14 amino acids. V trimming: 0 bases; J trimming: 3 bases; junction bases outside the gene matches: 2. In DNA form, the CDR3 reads TGCGCCAGCAGCCAAGATAGACAGGGCTACGAGCAGTACTTC. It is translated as CASSQDRQGYEQYF.

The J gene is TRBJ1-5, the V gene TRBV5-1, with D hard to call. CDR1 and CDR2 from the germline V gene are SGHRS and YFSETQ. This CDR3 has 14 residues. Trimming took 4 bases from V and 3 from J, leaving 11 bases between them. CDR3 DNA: TGCGCCAGCAGCGTGGACGGCCCCAATCAGCCCCAGCATTTT. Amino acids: CASSVDGPNQPQHF.

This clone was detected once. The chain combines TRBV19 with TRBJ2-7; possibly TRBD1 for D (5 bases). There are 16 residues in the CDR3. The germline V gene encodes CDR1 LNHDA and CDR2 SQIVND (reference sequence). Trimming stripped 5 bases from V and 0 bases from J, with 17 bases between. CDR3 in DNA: TGTGCCAGTAGTTCAACCCTCAGGGTAAGCTCCTACGAGCAGTACTTC. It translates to CASSSTLRVSSYEQYF.

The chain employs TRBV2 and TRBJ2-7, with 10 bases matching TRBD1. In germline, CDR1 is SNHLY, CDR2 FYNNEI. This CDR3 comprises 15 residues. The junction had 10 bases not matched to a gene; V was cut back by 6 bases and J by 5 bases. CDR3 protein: CASSRQGAPRHEQYF. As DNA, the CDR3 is TGTGCCAGCAGCAGACAGGGGGCGCCTCGCCACGAGCAGTACTTC.

The CDR3 bases are TGTGCCAGCAGTTTGCGAAGTAAACTTGACTACAATGAGCAGTTCTTC. Encoded protein: CASSLRSKLDYNEQFF. The chain is built from TRBV6-6 and TRBJ2-1, with unresolved D. CDR3 length equals 16 residues. CDR1 is MNHNY, CDR2 SVGAGI, per germline (reference sequence). Deletions cut 4 bases from V and 3 bases from J, with 16 bases between.

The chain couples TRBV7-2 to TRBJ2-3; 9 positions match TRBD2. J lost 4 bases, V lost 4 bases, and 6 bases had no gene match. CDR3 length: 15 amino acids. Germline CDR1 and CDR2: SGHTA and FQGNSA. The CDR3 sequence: CASSWSSGSADTQYF. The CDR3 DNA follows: TGTGCCAGCAGCTGGAGTAGCGGGAGCGCAGATACGCAGTATTTT.

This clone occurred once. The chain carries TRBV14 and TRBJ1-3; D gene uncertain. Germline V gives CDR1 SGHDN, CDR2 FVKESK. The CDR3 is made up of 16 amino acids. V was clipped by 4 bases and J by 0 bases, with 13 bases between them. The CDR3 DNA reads TGTGCCAGCAGCCCCGACGGCCTCTTCTCTGGAAACACCATATATTTT. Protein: CASSPDGLFSGNTIYF.

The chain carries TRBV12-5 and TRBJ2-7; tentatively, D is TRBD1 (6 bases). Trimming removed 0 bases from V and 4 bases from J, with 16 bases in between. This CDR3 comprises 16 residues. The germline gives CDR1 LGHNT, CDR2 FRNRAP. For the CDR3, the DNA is TGTGCTAGTGGTTTGGTCCTAAGGACAGCGCCGTACGAGCAGTACTTC. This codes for CASGLVLRTAPYEQYF.

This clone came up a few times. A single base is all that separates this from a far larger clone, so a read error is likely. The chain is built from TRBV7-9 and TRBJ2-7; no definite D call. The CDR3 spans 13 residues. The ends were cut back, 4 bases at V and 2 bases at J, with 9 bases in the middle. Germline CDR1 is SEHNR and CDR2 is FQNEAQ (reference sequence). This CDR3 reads CASSSGRAYEQYF. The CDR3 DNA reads TGTGCCAGCAGCTCTGGACGGGCCTACGAGCAGTACTTC.

CDR3 in amino acids: CAISEFPGELFF. In DNA form, the CDR3 reads TGTGCCATCAGTGAGTTTCCCGGGGAGCTGTTTTTT. V usage is TRBV10-3 and J usage is TRBJ2-2; unclear D gene. The ends were cut back, 1 base at V and 6 bases at J, with 3 bases in the middle. Per the germline V gene, CDR1 is ENHRY and CDR2 is SYGVKD. The CDR3 runs to 12 residues.

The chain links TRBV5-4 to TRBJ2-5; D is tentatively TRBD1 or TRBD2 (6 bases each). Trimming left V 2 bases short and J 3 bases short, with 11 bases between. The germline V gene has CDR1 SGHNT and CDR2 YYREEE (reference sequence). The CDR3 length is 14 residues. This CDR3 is CASSFGGRKETQYF. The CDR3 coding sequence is TGTGCCAGCAGCTTCGGGGGCCGAAAAGAGACCCAGTACTTC. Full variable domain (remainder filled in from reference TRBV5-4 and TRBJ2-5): ETGVTQSPTHLIKTRGQQVTLRCSSQSGHNTVSWYQQALGQGPQFIFQYYREEENGRGNFPPRFSGLQFPNYSSELNVNALELDDSALYLCASSFGGRKETQYFGPGTRLLVL.

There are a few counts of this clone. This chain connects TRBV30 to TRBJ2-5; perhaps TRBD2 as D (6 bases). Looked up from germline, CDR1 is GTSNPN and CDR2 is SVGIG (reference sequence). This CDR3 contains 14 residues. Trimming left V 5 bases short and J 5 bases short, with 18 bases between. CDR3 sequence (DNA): TGTGCCTGGGGGCCCGGCGGGGCCCGGGAGACCCAGTACTTC. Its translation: CAWGPGGARETQYF. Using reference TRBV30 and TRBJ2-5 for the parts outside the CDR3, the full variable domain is SQTIHQWPATLVQPVGSPLSLECTVEGTSNPNLYWYRQAAGRGLQLLFYSVGIGQISSEVPQNLSASRPQDRQFILSSKKLLLSDSGFYLCAWGPGGARETQYFGPGTRLLVL.

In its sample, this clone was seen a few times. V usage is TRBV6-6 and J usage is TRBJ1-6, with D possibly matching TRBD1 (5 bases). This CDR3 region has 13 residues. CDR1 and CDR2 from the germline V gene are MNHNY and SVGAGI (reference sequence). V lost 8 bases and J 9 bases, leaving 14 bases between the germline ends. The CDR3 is CASGGTARSPLHF. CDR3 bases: TGTGCCAGCGGGGGGACCGCACGTTCACCCCTCCACTTT.

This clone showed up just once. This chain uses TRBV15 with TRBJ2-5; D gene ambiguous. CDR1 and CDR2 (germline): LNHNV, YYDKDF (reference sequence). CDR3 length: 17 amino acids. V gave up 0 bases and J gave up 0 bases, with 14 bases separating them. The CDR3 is CATSRDGKGNYQETQYF. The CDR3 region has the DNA TGTGCCACCAGCAGAGATGGAAAGGGCAACTACCAAGAGACCCAGTACTTC.

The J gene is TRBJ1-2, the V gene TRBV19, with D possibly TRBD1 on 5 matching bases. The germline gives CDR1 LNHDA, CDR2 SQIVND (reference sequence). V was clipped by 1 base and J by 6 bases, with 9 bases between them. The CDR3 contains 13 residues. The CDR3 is CASSIGRVDGYTF. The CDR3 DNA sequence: TGTGCCAGTAGTATAGGCAGGGTTGATGGCTACACCTTC. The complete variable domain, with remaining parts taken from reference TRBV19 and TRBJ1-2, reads DGGITQSPKYLFRKEGQNVTLSCEQNLNHDAMYWYRQDPGQGLRLIYYSQIVNDFQKGDIAEGYSVSREKKESFPLTVTSAQKNPTAFYLCASSIGRVDGYTFGSGTRLTVV.

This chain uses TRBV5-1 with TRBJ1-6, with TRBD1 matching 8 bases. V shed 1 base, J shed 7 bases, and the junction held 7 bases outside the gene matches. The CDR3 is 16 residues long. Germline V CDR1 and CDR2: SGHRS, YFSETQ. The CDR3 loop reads CASSLSQGANNSPLHF. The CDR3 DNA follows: TGCGCCAGCAGCTTGTCGCAGGGGGCCAACAATTCACCCCTCCACTTT.

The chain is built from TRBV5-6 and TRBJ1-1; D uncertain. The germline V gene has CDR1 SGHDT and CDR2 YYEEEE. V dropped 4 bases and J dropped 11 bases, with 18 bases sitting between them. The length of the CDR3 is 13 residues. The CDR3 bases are TGTGCCAGCAGCCTCTACACGGGTCAAAGGGCTTTCTTT. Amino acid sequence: CASSLYTGQRAFF.